These 18 T cell receptor beta chains were all obtained from the same sample, sequenced in a study of T cell responses to AZD1222 COVID-19 vaccine. Data came from immunoSEQ multiplex PCR; TCRdb stores just in-frame clones and leaves some out. The sample comprises about 110,000 clones, 80% to 90% of which are singletons, and roughly 14% rests with the top ten. Sequences were derived from peripheral blood, sampled 28 days after the second AZD1222 dose. Receptors originate from an adult who received the AZD1222 COVID-19 vaccine.

This sequence joins TRBV19 and TRBJ1-3; 9 nucleotides match TRBD1. Trimming removed 5 bases from V and 2 bases from J; junction bases left unmatched: 16. Germline V gene sequence: CDR1 LNHDA, CDR2 SQIVND (reference sequence). This CDR3 has 19 residues. CDR3 DNA sequence: TGTGCCAGTAGTCGAAAACCGGGACAGGGTTTTAAGGCTGGAAACACCATATATTTT. Encoded protein: CASSRKPGQGFKAGNTIYF.

The chain employs TRBV6-5 and TRBJ2-7; D possibly corresponds to TRBD1 (6 bases). Germline V CDR1 and CDR2: MNHEY, SVGAGI. The CDR3 spans 14 residues. Trimming removed 7 bases from V and 6 bases from J, with 19 bases in between. The CDR3 region has the DNA TGTGCCAGCACATCTACTGGGGGCGGAGGCGAGCAGTACTTC. It encodes CASTSTGGGGEQYF.

The chain couples TRBV19 to TRBJ2-7, with 13 bases aligning to TRBD2. CDR3 length equals 16 residues. V was clipped by 5 bases and J by 3 bases; unmatched bases: 7. Germline lookup yields CDR1 LNHDA and CDR2 SQIVND (reference sequence). The CDR3 nucleotides read TGTGCCAGTAGTCCGCACGGACTAGCGGGAGTCTACGAGCAGTACTTC. The encoded protein is CASSPHGLAGVYEQYF.

The gene calls are TRBV29-1 and TRBJ2-7; unclear D gene. This CDR3 is built from 13 residues. From germline, CDR1 is SQVTM and CDR2 ANQGSEA. V gave up 5 bases and J gave up 5 bases, with 16 bases separating them. CDR3 amino acids: CSVRSAPENEQYF. For the CDR3, the DNA is TGCAGCGTTCGGTCAGCCCCGGAGAACGAGCAGTACTTC.

CDR3 coding DNA: TGCAGCGTTGAAGAACCCGTTTATGGCTACACCTTC. Protein sequence: CSVEEPVYGYTF. The chain joins TRBV29-1 to TRBJ1-2; D not resolved. Germline-derived CDR1 and CDR2 are SQVTM and ANQGSEA. The CDR3 runs to 12 residues. With 0 bases removed from V and 5 bases from J, the gap between germline ends came to 7 bases.

The count of this clone is one. The J gene is TRBJ1-1, the V gene TRBV7-2; a weak D match, TRBD1 (6 bases). CDR3 length equals 15 residues. Germline lookup yields CDR1 SGHTA and CDR2 FQGNSA. V lost 6 bases and J 4 bases, leaving 18 bases between the germline ends. CDR3 protein: CASRPDSRLSTEAFF. The CDR3, as DNA: TGTGCCAGCAGACCGGACAGTAGATTGAGCACTGAAGCTTTCTTT.

V usage is TRBV7-9 and J usage is TRBJ1-1; unclear D gene. The germline gives CDR1 SEHNR, CDR2 FQNEAQ (reference sequence). The CDR3 totals 14 residues. The V and J ends lost 4 bases and 1 base respectively, with 10 bases between them. CDR3 coding DNA: TGTGCCAGCAGCTCGCAGGCCTCGAACACTGAAGCTTTCTTT. It codes for CASSSQASNTEAFF.

The chain is built from TRBV14 and TRBJ1-1; no definite D call. CDR1 and CDR2 from the germline V gene are SGHDN and FVKESK. The CDR3 has 12 amino acids. V lost 3 bases and J lost 5, with 7 bases in between. CDR3 sequence: CASSHLLTEAFF. CDR3 bases: TGTGCCAGCAGCCATTTGTTGACTGAAGCTTTCTTT.

This chain connects TRBV5-4 to TRBJ2-6; no definite D call. The CDR3 has 16 residues. Trimming removed 4 bases from V and 0 bases from J, with 11 bases in between. CDR1 SGHNT and CDR2 YYREEE come from the germline V gene (reference sequence). CDR3 nucleotides: TGTGCCAGCAGCGTCCTTGTCAACTCTGGGGCCAACGTCCTGACTTTC. Residues: CASSVLVNSGANVLTF.

The V and J genes are TRBV5-1 and TRBJ1-1; tentative D call: TRBD1 (5 bases). The V end was cut by 4 bases, the J end by 2 bases, with 18 bases between. This CDR3 contains 16 residues. Germline V gene lookup returns CDR1 SGHRS and CDR2 YFSETQ. CDR3 in amino acids: CASSPDWGVGNTEAFF. The CDR3 nucleotides are TGCGCCAGCAGCCCGGACTGGGGGGTCGGAAACACTGAAGCTTTCTTT.

The J gene is TRBJ1-1, the V gene TRBV5-4, with TRBD1 matching 7 bases. CDR3 length: 16 residues. Looked up from germline, CDR1 is SGHNT and CDR2 is YYREEE (reference sequence). V shed 1 base and J 0 bases; nucleotides not matched to a gene: 6. The CDR3 DNA is TGTGCCAGCAGCTTGCCTAGACAGGGACTGAACACTGAAGCTTTCTTT. Its protein is CASSLPRQGLNTEAFF.

V usage is TRBV5-1 and J usage is TRBJ2-3; no definite D call. From germline, CDR1 is SGHRS and CDR2 YFSETQ. CDR3 length: 12 amino acids. Trimming took off 4 bases at V and 5 bases at J, with 8 bases between the two ends. The CDR3 sequence is CASSPEGDTQYF. CDR3 in DNA: TGCGCCAGCAGCCCGGAAGGAGATACGCAGTATTTT. Supplemented by reference TRBV5-1 and TRBJ2-3, the full variable domain reads KAGVTQTPRYLIKTRGQQVTLSCSPISGHRSVSWYQQTPGQGLQFLFEYFSETQRNKGNFPGRFSGRQFSNSRSEMNVSTLELGDSALYLCASSPEGDTQYFGPGTRLTVL.

The V and J genes are TRBV6-5 and TRBJ1-5, with no clear D. CDR3 length: 14 residues. Germline-derived CDR1 and CDR2 are MNHEY and SVGAGI. V was clipped by 0 bases and J by 5 bases, with 8 bases between them. The CDR3 sequence is CASSYSWLDQPQHF. The CDR3 DNA reads as TGTGCCAGCAGTTACTCCTGGCTTGATCAGCCCCAGCATTTT.

V gene TRBV6-5 combines with J gene TRBJ1-2; 10 bases map to TRBD1. Trimming cost V 2 bases and J 7 bases; bases outside gene matches: 10. The germline V gene has CDR1 MNHEY and CDR2 SVGAGI. The CDR3 spans 16 residues. The CDR3 spells CASSYRAAGTGAGYTF. The CDR3, as DNA: TGTGCCAGCAGTTACAGGGCCGCTGGGACAGGGGCTGGCTACACCTTC.

The V gene is TRBV12-3 or TRBV12-4, the J gene TRBJ1-4; maybe TRBD1 (5 bases). V shed 6 bases and J shed 4 bases, with 9 bases lying between them. This CDR3 is built from 13 residues. The chain's CDR3 is CASRDTNNEKLFF. DNA of the CDR3: TGTGCCAGCAGGGACACCAATAATGAAAAACTGTTTTTT.

By share, this clone ranks as medium-sized. V and J are TRBV6-4 and TRBJ1-5, with D perhaps TRBD1 (5 bases). This CDR3 region has 15 residues. Germline lookup yields CDR1 MRHNA and CDR2 SNTAGT. V lost 3 bases to trimming and J lost 8 bases, with 17 bases between them. In DNA, the CDR3 is TGTGCCAGCAGTGAATCTCCGGGGGGGGAAAAGCCCCAGCATTTT. Translating it yields CASSESPGGEKPQHF.

This clone was detected a few times. The rearrangement joins TRBV9 to TRBJ1-2; TRBD1 agrees at 7 bases. This CDR3 has 14 amino acids. V trimming: 3 bases; J trimming: 5 bases; junction bases outside the gene matches: 7. CDR1 is SGDLS and CDR2 is YYNGEE in the germline V gene. The CDR3 reads CASSAGTAAYGYTF. The DNA of the CDR3 is TGTGCCAGCAGCGCTGGGACAGCGGCTTATGGCTACACCTTC.

The chain joins TRBV23-1 to TRBJ1-1, with unresolved D. TRBV23-1 is given ORF status, its function remaining uncertain. The CDR3 spans 18 residues. V was shortened by 1 base and J by 2 bases, with 20 bases between the two germline ends. CDR3 sequence reads: CASSQFLCGRLSNTEAFF. CDR3 DNA sequence: TGCGCCAGCAGTCAATTTCTTTGTGGCAGACTTAGCAACACTGAAGCTTTCTTT.